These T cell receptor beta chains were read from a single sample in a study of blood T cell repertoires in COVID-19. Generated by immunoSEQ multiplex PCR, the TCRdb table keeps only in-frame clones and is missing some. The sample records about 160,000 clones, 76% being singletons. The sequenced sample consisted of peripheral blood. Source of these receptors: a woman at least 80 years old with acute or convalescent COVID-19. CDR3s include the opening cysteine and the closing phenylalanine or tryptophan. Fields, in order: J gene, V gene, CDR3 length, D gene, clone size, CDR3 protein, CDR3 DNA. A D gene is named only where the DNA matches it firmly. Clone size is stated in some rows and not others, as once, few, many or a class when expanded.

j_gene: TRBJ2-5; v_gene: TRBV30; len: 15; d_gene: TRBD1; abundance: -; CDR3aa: CAWTPGQGWGETQYF; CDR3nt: TGTGCCTGGACCCCGGGACAGGGATGGGGAGAGACCCAGTACTTC
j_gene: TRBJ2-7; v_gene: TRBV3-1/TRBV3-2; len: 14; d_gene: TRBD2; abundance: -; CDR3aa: CASSQGTSPYEQYF; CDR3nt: TGTGCCAGCAGCCAAGGGACTAGTCCCTACGAGCAGTACTTC
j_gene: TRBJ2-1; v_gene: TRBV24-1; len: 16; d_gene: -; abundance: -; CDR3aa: CATSDSSASSYNEQFF; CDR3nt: TGTGCCACCAGTGACTCCAGCGCGAGCTCCTACAATGAGCAGTTCTTC
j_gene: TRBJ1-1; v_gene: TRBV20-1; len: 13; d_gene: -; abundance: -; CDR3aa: CSASVAVYTEAFF; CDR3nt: TGCAGTGCTAGTGTAGCGGTTTACACTGAAGCTTTCTTT
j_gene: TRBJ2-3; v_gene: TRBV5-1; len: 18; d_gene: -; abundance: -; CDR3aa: CASSLGSLNRRGTDTQYF; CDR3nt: TGCGCCAGCAGCTTGGGTTCCTTGAACAGGCGTGGCACAGATACGCAGTATTTT
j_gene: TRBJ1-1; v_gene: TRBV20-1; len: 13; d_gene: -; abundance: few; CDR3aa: CSASKQINTEAFF; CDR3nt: TGCAGTGCTAGTAAACAGATAAACACTGAAGCTTTCTTT
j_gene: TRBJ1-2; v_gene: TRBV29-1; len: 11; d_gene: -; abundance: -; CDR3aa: CSVVEVRGYTF; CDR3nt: TGCAGCGTTGTTGAGGTGCGAGGCTACACCTTC
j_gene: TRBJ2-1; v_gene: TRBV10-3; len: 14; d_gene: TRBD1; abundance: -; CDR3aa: CAISRGQGYNEQFF; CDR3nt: TGTGCCATCAGCAGGGGGCAGGGGTATAATGAGCAGTTCTTC
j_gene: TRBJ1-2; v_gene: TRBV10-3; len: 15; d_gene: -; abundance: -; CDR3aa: CAISKGHPEGYGYTF; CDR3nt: TGTGCCATCAGCAAGGGACATCCGGAAGGATATGGCTACACCTTC
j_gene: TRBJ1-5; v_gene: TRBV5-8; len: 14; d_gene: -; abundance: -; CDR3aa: CASSLLQSNQPQHF; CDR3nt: TGTGCCAGCAGCTTGTTACAGAGCAATCAGCCCCAGCATTTT
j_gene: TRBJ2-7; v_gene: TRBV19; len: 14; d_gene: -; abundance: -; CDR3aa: CASSRTSYAYEQYF; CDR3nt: TGTGCCAGTAGTAGAACTAGCTACGCCTACGAGCAGTACTTC
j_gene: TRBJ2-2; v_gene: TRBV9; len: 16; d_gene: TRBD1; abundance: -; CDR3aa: CASSVLGTGWTGELFF; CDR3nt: TGTGCCAGCAGCGTACTTGGGACAGGGTGGACCGGGGAGCTGTTTTTT
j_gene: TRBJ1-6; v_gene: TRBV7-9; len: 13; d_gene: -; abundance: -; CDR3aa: CASNLQGNSPLHF; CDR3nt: TGTGCCAGCAATCTACAGGGCAATTCACCCCTCCACTTT
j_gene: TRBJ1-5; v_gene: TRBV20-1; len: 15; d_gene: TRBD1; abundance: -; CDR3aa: CSASPDREISQPQHF; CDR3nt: TGCAGTGCTAGTCCGGACAGGGAAATAAGTCAGCCCCAGCATTTT
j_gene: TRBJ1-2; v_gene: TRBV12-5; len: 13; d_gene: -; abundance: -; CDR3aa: CASGLGTGNGYTF; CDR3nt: TGTGCTAGTGGTTTGGGCACAGGGAATGGCTACACCTTC
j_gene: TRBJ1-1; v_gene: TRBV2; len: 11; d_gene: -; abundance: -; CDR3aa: CASLEAGEAFF; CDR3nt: TGTGCCAGCTTGGAAGCGGGTGAAGCTTTCTTT
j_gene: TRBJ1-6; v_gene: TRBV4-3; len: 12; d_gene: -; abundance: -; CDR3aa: CASSQAGESLHF; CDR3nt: TGCGCCAGCAGCCAAGCCGGGGAGTCCCTCCACTTT
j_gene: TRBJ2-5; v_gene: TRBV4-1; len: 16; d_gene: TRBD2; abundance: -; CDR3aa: CASSQDWTSGLGTQYF; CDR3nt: TGCGCCAGCAGCCAAGATTGGACTAGCGGCCTAGGGACCCAGTACTTC
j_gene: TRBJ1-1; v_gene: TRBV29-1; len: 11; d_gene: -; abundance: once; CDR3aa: CSVGEGSKAFF; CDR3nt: TGCAGCGTTGGCGAGGGTTCAAAAGCTTTCTTT
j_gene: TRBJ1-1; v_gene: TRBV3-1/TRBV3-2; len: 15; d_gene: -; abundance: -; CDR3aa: CASSQENSMNTEAFF; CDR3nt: TGTGCCAGCAGCCAAGAAAACAGCATGAACACTGAAGCTTTCTTT
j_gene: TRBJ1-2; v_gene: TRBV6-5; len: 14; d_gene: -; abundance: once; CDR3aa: CASSFGTGLGGYTF; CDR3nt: TGTGCCAGCAGTTTCGGAACAGGGCTTGGGGGCTACACCTTC
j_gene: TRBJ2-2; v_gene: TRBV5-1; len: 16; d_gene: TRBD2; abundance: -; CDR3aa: CASSLGRLAGAGELFF; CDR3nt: TGCGCCAGCAGCCTTGGCCGACTAGCGGGAGCCGGGGAGCTGTTTTTT
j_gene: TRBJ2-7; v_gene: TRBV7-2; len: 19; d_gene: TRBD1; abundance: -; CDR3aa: CASSLEGQGIGGKTYEQYF; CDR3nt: TGTGCCAGCAGCTTAGAGGGACAGGGAATCGGAGGGAAAACCTACGAGCAGTACTTC
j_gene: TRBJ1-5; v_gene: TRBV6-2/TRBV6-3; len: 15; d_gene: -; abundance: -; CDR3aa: CASSHGGGAGQPQHF; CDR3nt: TGTGCCAGCAGTCACGGGGGGGGAGCTGGGCAGCCCCAGCATTTT
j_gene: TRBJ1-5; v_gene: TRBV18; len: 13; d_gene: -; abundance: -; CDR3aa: CASSQGRDQPQHF; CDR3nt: TGTGCCAGCTCACAAGGGAGGGATCAGCCCCAGCATTTT
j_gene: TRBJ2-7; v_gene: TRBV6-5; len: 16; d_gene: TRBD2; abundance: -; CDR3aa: CASSYSWREGSYEQYF; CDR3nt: TGTGCCAGCAGTTACTCGTGGCGGGAGGGCTCCTACGAGCAGTACTTC
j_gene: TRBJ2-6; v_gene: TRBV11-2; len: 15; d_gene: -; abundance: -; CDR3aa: CASSLDSSGANVLTF; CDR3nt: TGTGCCAGCAGCTTAGACAGCTCTGGGGCCAACGTCCTGACTTTC
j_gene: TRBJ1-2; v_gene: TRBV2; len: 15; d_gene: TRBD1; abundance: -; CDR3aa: CASSPGTGGFYGYTF; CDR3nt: TGTGCCAGCAGTCCCGGGACAGGGGGTTTCTATGGCTACACCTTC
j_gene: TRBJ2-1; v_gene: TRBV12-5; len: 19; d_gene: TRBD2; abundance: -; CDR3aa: CASGLVLGSGGDPYNEQFF; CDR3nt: TGTGCTAGTGGTTTGGTACTAGGCAGCGGGGGGGACCCCTACAATGAGCAGTTCTTC
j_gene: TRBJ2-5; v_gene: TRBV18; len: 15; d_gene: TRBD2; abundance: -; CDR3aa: CASSPPGLAGETQYF; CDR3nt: TGTGCCAGCTCACCACCTGGACTAGCGGGAGAGACCCAGTACTTC
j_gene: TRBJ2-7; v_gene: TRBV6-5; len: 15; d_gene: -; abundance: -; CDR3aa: CASSPRELGYSEQYF; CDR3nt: TGTGCCAGCAGTCCTCGGGAGTTGGGCTACTCCGAGCAGTACTTC
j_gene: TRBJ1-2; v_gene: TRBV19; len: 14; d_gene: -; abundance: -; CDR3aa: CASSVRRTNYGYTF; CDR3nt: TGTGCCAGTAGTGTTCGTCGGACAAACTATGGCTACACCTTC
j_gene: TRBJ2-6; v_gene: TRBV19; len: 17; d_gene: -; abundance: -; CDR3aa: CASSVDTVKSTANVLTF; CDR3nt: TGTGCCAGTAGTGTCGACACGGTAAAATCCACAGCCAACGTCCTGACTTTC
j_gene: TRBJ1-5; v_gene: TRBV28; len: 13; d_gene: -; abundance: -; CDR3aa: CASSRGGSQPQHF; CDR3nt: TGTGCCAGCAGCCGGGGGGGCTCTCAGCCCCAGCATTTT
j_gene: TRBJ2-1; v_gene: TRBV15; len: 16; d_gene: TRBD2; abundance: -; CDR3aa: CATSRSRGGLDNEQFF; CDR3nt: TGTGCCACCAGCCGGTCTCGGGGGGGCTTAGACAATGAGCAGTTCTTC
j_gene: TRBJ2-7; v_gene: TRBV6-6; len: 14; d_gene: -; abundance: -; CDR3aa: CASSYSDSSYEQYF; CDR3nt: TGTGCCAGCAGTTACTCCGACAGCTCCTACGAGCAGTACTTC
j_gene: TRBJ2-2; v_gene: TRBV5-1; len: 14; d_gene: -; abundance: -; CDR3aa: CASSLAGVNGELFF; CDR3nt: TGCGCCAGCAGCTTGGCAGGGGTTAACGGGGAGCTGTTTTTT
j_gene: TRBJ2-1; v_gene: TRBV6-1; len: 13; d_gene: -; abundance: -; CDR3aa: CASSEWQYNEQFF; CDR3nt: TGTGCCAGCAGTGAATGGCAGTACAATGAGCAGTTCTTC
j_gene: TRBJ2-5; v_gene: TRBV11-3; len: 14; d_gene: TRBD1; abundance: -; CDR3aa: CASSPDRGQETQYF; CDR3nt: TGTGCCAGCAGCCCCGACAGGGGGCAAGAGACCCAGTACTTC
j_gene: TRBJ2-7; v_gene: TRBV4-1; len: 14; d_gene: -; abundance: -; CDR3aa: CASSPPEPSYEQYF; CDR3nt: TGCGCCAGCAGCCCCCCTGAGCCCTCCTACGAGCAGTACTTC